These 6 T cell receptor beta chains share one sample of origin, sequenced in a study of a mutant IDH1 vaccine in newly diagnosed glioma. Data came from immunoSEQ multiplex PCR; TCRdb stores just in-frame clones and leaves some out. Of about 50,000 clones detected, about 79% appear once; the ten largest clones hold approximately 5.3%. Time point indicated: week 47, end of study. Every vaccination contained 300 ug of the mutant IDH1 20-mer peptide and was paired with topical imiquimod. Their recognized antigens are unknown. Sequencing used PBMCs, obtained from a glioma patient whose treatment included an IDH1 peptide vaccine. These receptors all come from a man in his forties or fifties with glioma.

V gene TRBV6-5 combines with J gene TRBJ1-1; TRBD1 matches at 8 bases. The CDR3 is made up of 15 amino acids. Per the germline V gene, CDR1 is MNHEY and CDR2 is SVGAGI. The V and J ends lost 2 bases and 0 bases, in that order; junction bases with no gene match: 2. The CDR3 region is CASSYQGQVNTEAFF. For the CDR3, the DNA is TGTGCCAGCAGTTACCAGGGACAGGTGAACACTGAAGCTTTCTTT.

The V and J genes are TRBV7-9 and TRBJ2-7, with TRBD1 matching 8 bases. J lost 4 bases, V lost 5 bases, and 7 bases had no gene match. From germline, CDR1 is SEHNR and CDR2 FQNEAQ (reference sequence). This CDR3 region has 14 residues. CDR3 residues: CASSAWDRPYEQYF. Written as DNA, the CDR3 is TGTGCCAGCAGCGCCTGGGACAGGCCGTACGAGCAGTACTTC.

This rearrangement joins TRBV18 to TRBJ1-4; 7 nucleotides match TRBD1. This CDR3 has 13 residues. V shed 3 bases, J shed 8 bases, and the junction held 3 bases outside the gene matches. Germline CDR1 KGHSH, CDR2 LQKENI. CDR3 region: CASSPRDSEKLFF. CDR3 nucleotides: TGTGCCAGCTCACCGCGGGACAGCGAAAAACTGTTTTTT.

This clone was detected only a few times. The chain is built from TRBV5-6 and TRBJ2-1; D may be TRBD2 (5 bases). The CDR3 consists of 12 residues. Germline assignment: CDR1 SGHDT and CDR2 YYEEEE. The V end lost 4 bases, the J end lost 8 bases, and 10 bases lay between the germline ends. CDR3: CASSESRDEQFF. CDR3 bases: TGTGCCAGCAGCGAATCGAGGGATGAGCAGTTCTTC.

The V gene is TRBV9, the J gene TRBJ2-1; D is unresolved. The germline CDR1 and CDR2 sequences are SGDLS and YYNGEE. This CDR3 comprises 12 residues. V was shortened by 0 bases and J by 7 bases, with 5 bases between the two germline ends. The CDR3 loop reads CASSVVVNEQFF. The DNA for the CDR3 is TGTGCCAGCAGCGTAGTGGTAAATGAGCAGTTCTTC.

This clone occurred once. This chain joins TRBV2 and TRBJ1-2; D not certain. The V gene lost 3 bases and the J gene lost 1 base, with 9 bases spanning the gap. Germline V gene data show CDR1 as SNHLY and CDR2 as FYNNEI. The CDR3 sequence is 14 residues long. The CDR3 loop reads CASSENRDNYGYTF. The CDR3 region has the DNA TGTGCCAGCAGTGAGAATCGAGATAACTATGGCTACACCTTC.